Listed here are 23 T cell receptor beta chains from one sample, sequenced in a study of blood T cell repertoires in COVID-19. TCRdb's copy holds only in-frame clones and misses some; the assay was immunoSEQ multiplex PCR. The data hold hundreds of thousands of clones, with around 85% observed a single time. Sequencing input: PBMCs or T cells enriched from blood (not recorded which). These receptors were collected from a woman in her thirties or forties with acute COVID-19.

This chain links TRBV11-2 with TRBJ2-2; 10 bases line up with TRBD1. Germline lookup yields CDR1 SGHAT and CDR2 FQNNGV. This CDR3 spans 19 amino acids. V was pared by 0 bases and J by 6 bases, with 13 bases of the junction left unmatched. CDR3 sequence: CASSLDYSRTGGFSGELFF. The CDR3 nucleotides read TGTGCCAGCAGCTTAGATTATTCCCGGACAGGGGGATTCTCCGGGGAGCTGTTTTTT. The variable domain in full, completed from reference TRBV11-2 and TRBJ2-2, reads EAGVAQSPRYKIIEKRQSVAFWCNPISGHATLYWYQQILGQGPKLLIQFQNNGVVDDSQLPKDRFSAERLKGVDSTLKIQPAKLEDSAVYLCASSLDYSRTGGFSGELFFGEGSRLTVL.

CDR3 DNA sequence: TGTGCCAGCAGGCGTAGCGGGAGGGACATTCAGTACTTC. It codes for CASRRSGRDIQYF. The chain links TRBV6-5 to TRBJ2-4; 11 bases fit TRBD2. The germline gives CDR1 MNHEY, CDR2 SVGAGI. V shed 6 bases, J shed 8 bases, and the junction held 3 bases outside the gene matches. The CDR3 length is 13 residues.

The CDR3 DNA sequence: TGTGCCAGCAGCCCCCTTCCAGGGGTCAATGAGCAGTTCTTC. Protein product: CASSPLPGVNEQFF. This chain uses TRBV3-1 (or the pseudogene TRBV3-2) with TRBJ2-1; a weak D match, TRBD1 (6 bases). The germline gives CDR1 LGHDT, CDR2 YNNKEL (reference sequence). Trimming left V 4 bases short and J 6 bases short, with 13 bases between. The CDR3 runs to 14 residues.

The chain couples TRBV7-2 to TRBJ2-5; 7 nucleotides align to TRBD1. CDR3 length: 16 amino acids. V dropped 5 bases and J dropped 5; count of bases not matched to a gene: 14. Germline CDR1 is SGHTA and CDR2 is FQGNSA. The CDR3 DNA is TGTGCCAGCAGCATAAGACAGGGACGGGTTTGGGAGACCCAGTACTTC. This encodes CASSIRQGRVWETQYF.

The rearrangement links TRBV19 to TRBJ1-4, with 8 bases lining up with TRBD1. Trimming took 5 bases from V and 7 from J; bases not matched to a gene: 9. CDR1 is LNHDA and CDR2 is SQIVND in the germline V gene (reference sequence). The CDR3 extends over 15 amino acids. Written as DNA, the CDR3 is TGTGCCAGTAGTCCCCCGACAGGGGAGGGTGAAAAACTGTTTTTT. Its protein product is CASSPPTGEGEKLFF. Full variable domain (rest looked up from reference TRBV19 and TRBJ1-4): DGGITQSPKYLFRKEGQNVTLSCEQNLNHDAMYWYRQDPGQGLRLIYYSQIVNDFQKGDIAEGYSVSREKKESFPLTVTSAQKNPTAFYLCASSPPTGEGEKLFFGSGTQLSVL.

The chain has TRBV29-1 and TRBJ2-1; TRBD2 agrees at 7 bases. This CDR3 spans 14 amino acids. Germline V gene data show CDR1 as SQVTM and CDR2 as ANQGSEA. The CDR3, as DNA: TGCAGTGTGGAATTGCGGGAGTATTTCAATGAGCAGTTCTTC. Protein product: CSVELREYFNEQFF.

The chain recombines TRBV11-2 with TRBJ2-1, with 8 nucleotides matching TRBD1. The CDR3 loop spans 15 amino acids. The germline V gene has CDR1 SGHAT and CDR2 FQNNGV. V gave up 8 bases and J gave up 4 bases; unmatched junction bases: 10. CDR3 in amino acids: CASGTSGGRYNEQFF. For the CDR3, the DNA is TGTGCCAGCGGAACATCAGGGGGCCGATACAATGAGCAGTTCTTC.

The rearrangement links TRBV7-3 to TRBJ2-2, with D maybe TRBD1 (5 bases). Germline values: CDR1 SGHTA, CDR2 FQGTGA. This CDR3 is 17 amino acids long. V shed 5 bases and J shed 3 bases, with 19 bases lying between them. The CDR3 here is CASSATGTTPDTGELFF. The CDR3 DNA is TGTGCCAGCAGCGCCACAGGAACAACCCCGGACACCGGGGAGCTGTTTTTT.

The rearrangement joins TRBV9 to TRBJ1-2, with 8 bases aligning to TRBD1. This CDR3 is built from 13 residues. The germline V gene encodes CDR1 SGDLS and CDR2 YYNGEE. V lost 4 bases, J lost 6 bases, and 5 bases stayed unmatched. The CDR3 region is CASSLTGEDGYTF. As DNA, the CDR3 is TGTGCCAGCAGCTTGACAGGGGAAGATGGCTACACCTTC. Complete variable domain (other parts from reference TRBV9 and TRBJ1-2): DSGVTQTPKHLITATGQRVTLRCSPRSGDLSVYWYQQSLDQGLQFLIQYYNGEERAKGNILERFSAQQFPDLHSELNLSSLELGDSALYFCASSLTGEDGYTFGSGTRLTVV.

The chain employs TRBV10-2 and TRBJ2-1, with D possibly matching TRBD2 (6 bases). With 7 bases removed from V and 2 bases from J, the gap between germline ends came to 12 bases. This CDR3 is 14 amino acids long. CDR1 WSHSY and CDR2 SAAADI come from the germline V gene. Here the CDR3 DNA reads TGCGCCAGCACGGTCGGGGGACCCTACAATGAGCAGTTCTTC. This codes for CASTVGGPYNEQFF.

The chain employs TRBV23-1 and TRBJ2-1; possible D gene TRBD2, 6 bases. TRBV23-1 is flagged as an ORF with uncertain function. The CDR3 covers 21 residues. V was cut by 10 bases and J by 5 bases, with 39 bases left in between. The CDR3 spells CAIVSGGETGPTQTHDNEQFF. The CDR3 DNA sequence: TGCGCCATAGTATCCGGGGGAGAAACAGGTCCTACACAGACCCATGACAATGAGCAGTTCTTC.

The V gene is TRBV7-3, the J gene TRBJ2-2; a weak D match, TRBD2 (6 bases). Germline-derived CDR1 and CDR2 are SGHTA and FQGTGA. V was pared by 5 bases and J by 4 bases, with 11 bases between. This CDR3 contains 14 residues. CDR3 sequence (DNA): TGTGCCAGCAGCACGACTAGAGGCACCGGGGAGCTGTTTTTT. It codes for CASSTTRGTGELFF.

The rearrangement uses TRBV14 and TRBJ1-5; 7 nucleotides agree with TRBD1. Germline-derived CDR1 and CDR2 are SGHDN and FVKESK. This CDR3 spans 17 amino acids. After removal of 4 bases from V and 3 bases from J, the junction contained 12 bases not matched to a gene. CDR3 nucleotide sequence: TGTGCCAGCAGCCCGCTCAGGGGGGATATAGACAATCAGCCCCAGCATTTT. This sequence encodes CASSPLRGDIDNQPQHF.

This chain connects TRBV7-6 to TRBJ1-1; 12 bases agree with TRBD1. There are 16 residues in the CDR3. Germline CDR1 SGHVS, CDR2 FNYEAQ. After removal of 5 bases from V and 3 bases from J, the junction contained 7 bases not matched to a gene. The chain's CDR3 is CASSKGTGGRDTEAFF. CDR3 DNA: TGTGCCAGCAGCAAAGGGACAGGGGGCAGGGACACTGAAGCTTTCTTT.

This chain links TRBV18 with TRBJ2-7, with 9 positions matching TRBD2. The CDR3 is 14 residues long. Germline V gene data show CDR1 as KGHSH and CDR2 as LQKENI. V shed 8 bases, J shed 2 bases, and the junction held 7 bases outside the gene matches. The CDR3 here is CASAQGGRAYEQYF. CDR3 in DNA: TGTGCCAGCGCACAGGGCGGGAGGGCCTACGAGCAGTACTTC.

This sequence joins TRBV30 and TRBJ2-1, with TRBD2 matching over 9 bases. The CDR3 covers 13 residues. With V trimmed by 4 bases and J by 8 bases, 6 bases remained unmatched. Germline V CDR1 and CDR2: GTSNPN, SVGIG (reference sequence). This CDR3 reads CAWNLAGRDEQFF. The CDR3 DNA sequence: TGTGCCTGGAATCTAGCGGGGCGGGATGAGCAGTTCTTC.

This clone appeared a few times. As DNA, the CDR3 is TGCGCCAGCAGCCAAGAAGAACAGGGTGAGGCCTACGAGCAGTACTTC. Translation gives CASSQEEQGEAYEQYF. This chain connects TRBV4-1 to TRBJ2-7, with a weak D call TRBD1 (6 bases). CDR3 length equals 16 residues. Germline CDR1 MGHRA, CDR2 YSYEKL. V lost 0 bases and J lost 2, with 14 bases in between.

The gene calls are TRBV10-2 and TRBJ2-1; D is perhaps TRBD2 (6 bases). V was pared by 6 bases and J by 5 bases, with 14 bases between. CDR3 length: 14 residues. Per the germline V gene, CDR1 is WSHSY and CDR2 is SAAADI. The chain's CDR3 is CASRGAGRDNEQFF. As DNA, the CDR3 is TGCGCCAGCAGGGGAGCGGGCCGAGACAATGAGCAGTTCTTC.

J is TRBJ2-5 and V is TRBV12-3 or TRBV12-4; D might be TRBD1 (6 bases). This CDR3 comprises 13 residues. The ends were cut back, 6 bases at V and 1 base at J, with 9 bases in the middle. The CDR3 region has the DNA TGTGCCAGCAGGACAGGCCTCCAAGAGACCCAGTACTTC. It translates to CASRTGLQETQYF.

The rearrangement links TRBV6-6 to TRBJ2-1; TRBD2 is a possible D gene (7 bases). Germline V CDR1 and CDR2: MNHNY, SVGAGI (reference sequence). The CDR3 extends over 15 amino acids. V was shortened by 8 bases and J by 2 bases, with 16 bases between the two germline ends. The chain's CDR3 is CASGGGSFTYNEQFF. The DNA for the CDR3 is TGTGCCAGCGGGGGCGGGAGTTTTACCTACAATGAGCAGTTCTTC.

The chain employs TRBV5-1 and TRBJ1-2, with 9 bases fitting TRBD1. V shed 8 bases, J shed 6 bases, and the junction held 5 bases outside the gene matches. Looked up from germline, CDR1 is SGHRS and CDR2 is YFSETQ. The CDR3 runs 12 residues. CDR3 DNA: TGCGCCAGTACCCGGGACAGGGATGGCTACACCTTC. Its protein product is CASTRDRDGYTF.

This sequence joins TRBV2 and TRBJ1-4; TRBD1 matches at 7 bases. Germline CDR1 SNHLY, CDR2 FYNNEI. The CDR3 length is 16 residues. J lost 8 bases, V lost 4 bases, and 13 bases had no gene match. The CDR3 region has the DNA TGTGCCAGCAGTGGAGAACAGGGGCGTCTTGGGGAAAAACTGTTTTTT. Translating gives CASSGEQGRLGEKLFF. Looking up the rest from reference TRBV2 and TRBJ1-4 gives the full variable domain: EPEVTQTPSHQVTQMGQEVILRCVPISNHLYFYWYRQILGQKVEFLVSFYNNEISEKSEIFDDQFSVERPDGSNFTLKIRSTKLEDSAMYFCASSGEQGRLGEKLFFGSGTQLSVL.

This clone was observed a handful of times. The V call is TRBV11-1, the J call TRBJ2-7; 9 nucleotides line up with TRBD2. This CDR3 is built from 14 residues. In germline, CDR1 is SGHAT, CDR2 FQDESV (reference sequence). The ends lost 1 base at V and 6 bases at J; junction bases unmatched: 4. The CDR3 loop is CASSLGASGIEQYF. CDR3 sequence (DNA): TGTGCCAGCAGCTTAGGCGCTAGCGGGATCGAGCAGTACTTC. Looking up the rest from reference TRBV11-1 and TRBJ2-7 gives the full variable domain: EAEVAQSPRYKITEKSQAVAFWCDPISGHATLYWYRQILGQGPELLVQFQDESVVDDSQLPKDRFSAERLKGVDSTLKIQPAELGDSAMYLCASSLGASGIEQYFGPGTRLTVT.